This T cell receptor beta chain was documented in a study of blood T cells in healthy people across ages. Turning to the study itself: About one barcoded beta molecule per two T cells was captured by template switching.

This CDR3 is 16 amino acids long. With a J-beta primer mix and a sample-barcoded 5' primer, a second PCR ran about 7 to 12 cycles. TCRdb itself ran the 5' RACE reads through MiXCR, one entry per CDR3 protein. Of about 1,600,000 distinct CDR3 sequences listed, 35% to 45% are singletons. The sequenced sample consisted of blood. This chain links TRBV21-1 with TRBJ2-7; the D call of TRBD1 is as the table states it, not checked on the DNA. TRBV21-1 is termed a pseudogene. The TCR originated in a woman under 30 in good health. The CDR3 DNA sequence: TGTGCCAGCAGCCCCCAGTTATGGACGGGGACCTACGAGCAGTACTTC. It yields the protein CASSPQLWTGTYEQYF.